The TCR beta chain under discussion was sequenced for a study of tumor-infiltrating lymphocytes in primary liver carcinoma (dated by TCRdb to 2017 to 2019). Context from the whole study: The five patients, three men and two women aged 30 to 69 years, had hepatocellular carcinoma (four) or combined HCC and intrahepatic cholangiocarcinoma (one). The tumors of the five patients were staged as T1-T3 N0M0, with maximum diameters ranging from roughly 4.2 to 10 cm. Samples yielded roughly 3.5 to 8 million productive TCRbeta reads; read depth did not differ significantly between tissue types. Across five regions of each liver tumor, along with adjacent normal tissue and blood, the study brought together TCRbeta repertoire sequencing, expression microarrays and whole-exome sequencing. A total of about 35 specimens from 5 patients, comprising approximately 25 tumor regions, 5 adjacent noncancerous liver tissues and 5 peripheral blood samples, were covered by TCRbeta repertoire sequencing. The roughly 25 tumor region samples were profiled with Agilent mRNA microarrays so that TCRbeta repertoire diversity could be related to the local molecular phenotype. Technical replicate repertoires showed high reproducibility, with mean shared-clone rates roughly 0.87 and correlation coefficients above 0.95. What the authors observed across the whole study: The top 250 clones accounted for a significantly greater share of the repertoire in tumors than in blood (p = 0.039). Because only the TCR beta chain was sequenced and unpaired alpha chains were not captured, true repertoire diversity is likely underestimated. With just a few patients in the study, the authors point out that the findings should be validated in a larger study. Comparison of CD4+ and CD8+ T cell repertoires was precluded by the use of bulk unsorted samples. Only about 8-25% of top clones were found in all five regions of a tumor, suggesting spatial heterogeneity of tumor-infiltrating T cells. Repertoire overlap was higher between tumor regions (mean around 35%) than tumor-adjacent (17%) or tumor-blood (14%) pairs, consistent with antigen-driven expansion.

Total RNA and DNA were co-extracted from around 20-30 mg of bulk tissue with the AllPrep DNA/RNA mini kit, without cell sorting. Surgical resection was performed in China between late 2015 and 2016 on 5 or 6 patients with histopathologically diagnosed primary liver carcinoma. At the time of sampling, the patients had chronic HBV infection and had not received any treatment. Each tumor was sampled at five spatially separated regions: the superior, inferior, left-lateral and right-lateral poles and the tumor centre. According to histology, viable tumor cells made up more than 75% of every tumor sample. Fresh tumor and adjacent tissue pieces were bisected; one half was stored in RNAlater at -80°C, the other sent for histology. Starting from around 500 ng total RNA, TCRbeta-specific cDNA was produced by reverse transcription with a constant-region primer and ProtoScript II reverse transcriptase. The TCRbeta libraries were prepared through three rounds of nested multiplex PCR following a slightly modified ARM-PCR procedure. Sample barcodes and Illumina adapters were added in a final 25-cycle PCR using Deep VentR polymerase. Amplicons of 200-500 bp were gel-purified with a QIAquick gel extraction kit before sequencing. An Illumina HiSeq 2500 was used to sequence the TCRbeta amplicons, generating 250-bp paired-end reads. The original methods were these. Reads were quality-trimmed with Trimmomatic v0.33, and paired reads were merged with FLASH v1.2.11 to recover full CDR3 sequences. V, D and J germline segments were assigned to the rearranged TCRbeta sequences by MiGEC v1.2.1b. Clonotype statistics, along with Shannon-Wiener diversity indices, were calculated using VDJtools v1.0.0. To cut down on sampling bias, every analysis after diversity analysis relied on just the 250 most abundant clonotypes from each sample. TCRdb redid the processing of the public reads, applying fastp at Q25 and MiXCR, and retained in-frame beta chains. Each CDR3 protein gets just one entry, which takes the most common genes and DNA from the rows behind it. None of the V and J calls come from the authors' own analysis; TCRdb made them. The table for this sample lists approximately 47,000 distinct CDR3 sequences; over 70% of them were counted only once. Clones ranked in the top ten supply about 25% of the sample.

Comment on this clonotype: The antigen it binds to is not known. One end of the junction does not line up with germline, which may come from a read error.

The sequencing input was liver tumor tissue from sampling region 3. Sample cell subset or site, as interpreted from the label and publication: tumor region T3, left-lateral pole. The sequence was obtained from a man aged 40-49 years with primary liver carcinoma and hepatitis B virus infection.

The nucleotide sequence is TGCAGTGCTAGAGATTTCAAATTAGTGATCCAAGAGACCCAGAACTTC. This yields the protein CSARDFKLVIQETQNF. This chain is built from TRBV20-1 and TRBJ2-5; the D segment cannot be called with confidence. The CDR3 numbers 16 residues from cysteine through phenylalanine. Just the 48-base CDR3 DNA is kept, in frame starting at base 1. The germline V gene encodes CDR1 DFQATT and CDR2 SNEGSKA (reference sequence).